Listed below are T cell receptor beta chains from one sample, sequenced in a study of cytomegalovirus exposure and HLA in healthy donors. TCRdb's table, derived via immunoSEQ multiplex PCR, lists solely in-frame clones and lacks some. The table has approximately 150,000 clones, 65% to 85% seen once. The sample comprised PBMCs. Receptor source: a man in his fifties in good health and CMV-seropositive. Each CDR3 is given with its conserved first and last residue. A D gene is named only where the DNA matches it firmly. For some rows the clone size is stated as once, few or many, or as a class when expanded; others skip it.

j_call: TRBJ2-2
d_call: .
clone_size: .
v_call: TRBV27
cdr3_aa: CASSSPITNTGELFF
cdr3_nt: TGTGCCAGCAGCTCACCTATTACGAACACCGGGGAGCTGTTTTTT

j_call: TRBJ2-1
d_call: TRBD2
clone_size: once
v_call: TRBV6-4
cdr3_aa: CASRQARLTSGRILNEQFF
cdr3_nt: TGTGCCAGCCGCCAGGCCAGGCTTACTAGCGGGAGAATTTTGAATGAGCAGTTCTTC

j_call: TRBJ2-3
d_call: TRBD2
clone_size: .
v_call: TRBV4-2
cdr3_aa: CASRTSGRTDTQYF
cdr3_nt: TGTGCCAGCAGGACTAGCGGGAGAACAGATACGCAGTATTTT

j_call: TRBJ2-2
d_call: .
clone_size: .
v_call: TRBV9
cdr3_aa: CASSVAFSGELFF
cdr3_nt: TGTGCCAGCAGCGTAGCTTTCTCCGGGGAGCTGTTTTTT

j_call: TRBJ2-7
d_call: .
clone_size: .
v_call: TRBV18
cdr3_aa: CASSPRAAPYEQYF
cdr3_nt: TGTGCCAGCTCACCGAGGGCGGCCCCCTACGAGCAGTACTTC

j_call: TRBJ2-1
d_call: .
clone_size: .
v_call: TRBV6-1
cdr3_aa: CASSGQGRSYNEQFF
cdr3_nt: TGTGCCAGCAGTGGGCAGGGCAGATCCTACAATGAGCAGTTCTTC

j_call: TRBJ1-5
d_call: TRBD1
clone_size: .
v_call: TRBV28
cdr3_aa: CASRTGFGNQPQHF
cdr3_nt: TGTGCCAGCAGGACAGGGTTTGGCAATCAGCCCCAGCATTTT

j_call: TRBJ2-4
d_call: TRBD2
clone_size: few
v_call: TRBV5-4
cdr3_aa: CASSSGGAAGAKNIQYF
cdr3_nt: TGTGCCAGCAGCTCGGGGGGGGCCGCTGGAGCCAAAAACATTCAGTACTTC

j_call: TRBJ1-1
d_call: .
clone_size: .
v_call: TRBV6-1
cdr3_aa: CASSWGRNTEAFF
cdr3_nt: TGTGCCAGTTCGTGGGGCAGGAACACTGAAGCTTTCTTT

j_call: TRBJ1-4
d_call: .
clone_size: once
v_call: TRBV30
cdr3_aa: CAWSFPGTQGEKLFF
cdr3_nt: TGTGCCTGGAGCTTCCCCGGGACTCAAGGTGAAAAACTGTTTTTT

j_call: TRBJ1-1
d_call: .
clone_size: .
v_call: TRBV30
cdr3_aa: CAWRAGSLNTEAFF
cdr3_nt: TGTGCCTGGAGGGCAGGGTCGTTGAACACTGAAGCTTTCTTT

j_call: TRBJ2-7
d_call: TRBD2
clone_size: .
v_call: TRBV13
cdr3_aa: CASSLRTTSDYEQYF
cdr3_nt: TGTGCCAGCAGCCTACGTACGACTAGCGACTACGAGCAGTACTTC

j_call: TRBJ2-7
d_call: TRBD1
clone_size: .
v_call: TRBV18
cdr3_aa: CASSTGTAGQGNPYEQYF
cdr3_nt: TGTGCCAGCTCAACGGGGACTGCTGGACAGGGTAATCCCTACGAGCAGTACTTC

j_call: TRBJ1-1
d_call: .
clone_size: once
v_call: TRBV4-2
cdr3_aa: CASSYPGAGYGRNDTEAFF
cdr3_nt: TGTGCCAGCAGCTATCCCGGGGCGGGGTACGGACGCAACGACACTGAAGCTTTCTTT

j_call: TRBJ2-7
d_call: .
clone_size: .
v_call: TRBV19
cdr3_aa: CASSKTATYEQYF
cdr3_nt: TGTGCCAGCTCCAAGACAGCTACCTACGAGCAGTACTTC

j_call: TRBJ2-7
d_call: TRBD1
clone_size: .
v_call: TRBV5-1
cdr3_aa: CASSLQGTAYEQYF
cdr3_nt: TGCGCCAGCAGCTTGCAAGGGACAGCCTACGAGCAGTACTTC

j_call: TRBJ2-2
d_call: TRBD1
clone_size: .
v_call: TRBV9
cdr3_aa: CASSVSTGHVNTGELFF
cdr3_nt: TGTGCCAGCAGCGTATCGACAGGGCATGTGAACACCGGGGAGCTGTTTTTT

j_call: TRBJ2-7
d_call: .
clone_size: .
v_call: TRBV19
cdr3_aa: CASSGVDGGAYEQYF
cdr3_nt: TGTGCCAGTAGTGGCGTGGACGGAGGGGCCTACGAGCAGTACTTC

j_call: TRBJ2-2
d_call: TRBD1
clone_size: .
v_call: TRBV19
cdr3_aa: CASSRDRLTGELFF
cdr3_nt: TGTGCCAGTAGCCGGGACAGGTTAACCGGGGAGCTGTTTTTT

j_call: TRBJ1-1
d_call: .
clone_size: .
v_call: TRBV9
cdr3_aa: CASSVTPTSTEAFF
cdr3_nt: TGTGCCAGCAGCGTAACTCCCACTAGTACTGAAGCTTTCTTT